The 6 T cell receptor beta chains reported below all come from one sample, sequenced in a study of regulatory T cells in long-lasting Graves disease. iRepertoire HTBI primers and Arm-PCR of CDR3 regions built TCR beta libraries. TCRdb re-called the multiplex PCR reads with MiXCR, one entry per CDR3 protein. This table holds 650,000 to 700,000 distinct CDR3 sequences, approximately 29% found once. Regarding time point: persistent/refractory GD, antithyroid drugs over 5 years with positive TRAb. Making the TCR library involved RNA that had been extracted from PBMCs. The source was peripheral blood mononuclear cells (PBMCs), collected when the disease was refractory, from a patient treated with antithyroid drugs. Receptor source: a female donor with Graves disease.

In its sample, this clonotype was seen a few times. This chain connects TRBV11-3 to TRBJ2-5; TRBD2 matches 9 bases. V lost 1 base and J lost 5; bases outside the gene matches: 11. Per the germline V gene, CDR1 is SGHNT and CDR2 is YENEEA. This CDR3 has 17 amino acids. This CDR3 reads CASSLGPGTSIGETQYF. The CDR3 region has the DNA TGTGCCAGCAGCTTAGGACCCGGGACTAGCATTGGGGAGACCCAGTACTTC.

This sequence joins TRBV20-1 and TRBJ2-7, with D uncertain. Per the germline V gene, CDR1 is DFQATT and CDR2 is SNEGSKA (reference sequence). The CDR3 consists of 13 residues. The V end was cut by 4 bases, the J end by 0 bases, with 10 bases between. The CDR3 sequence is CSANGQSSYEQYF. As DNA, the CDR3 is TGCAGTGCTAACGGGCAGAGCTCCTACGAGCAGTACTTC.

This chain joins TRBV6-5 and TRBJ1-1; 8 bases fit TRBD1. This CDR3 contains 15 residues. Germline loops: CDR1 MNHEY, CDR2 SVGAGI. Unmatched junction bases numbered 8, after V lost 4 bases and J lost 4 bases. The CDR3 here is CASSSTGGAATEAFF. The CDR3 nucleotides are TGTGCCAGCAGTTCCACAGGGGGGGCGGCCACTGAAGCTTTCTTT.

Ten or more counts support this clonotype. V gene TRBV28 combines with J gene TRBJ1-5; no firm D call. Germline CDR1 and CDR2: MDHEN and SYDVKM. The CDR3 runs to 15 residues. V was pared by 2 bases and J by 0 bases, with 8 bases between. The CDR3 sequence is CASSLGDYSNQPQHF. The CDR3 DNA is TGTGCCAGCAGTTTAGGGGATTATAGCAATCAGCCCCAGCATTTT.

The chain is built from TRBV5-8 and TRBJ1-5, with 9 bases aligning to TRBD1. Losses at the gene ends were 9 bases for V and 2 bases for J; bases not matched to a gene: 18. The germline CDR1 and CDR2 sequences are SGHTS and YDEGEE. This CDR3 is 18 amino acids long. CDR3 DNA: TGTGCCAAAAATTACAGGGGGCGGTCGAGTTGCGGCAATCAGCCCCAGCATTTT. It translates to CAKNYRGRSSCGNQPQHF. The variable domain in full, with the rest retrieved from reference TRBV5-8 and TRBJ1-5, is EAGVTQSPTHLIKTRGQQATLRCSPISGHTSVYWYQQALGLGLQFLLWYDEGEERNRGNFPPRFSGRQFPNYSSELNVNALELEDSALYLCAKNYRGRSSCGNQPQHFGDGTRLSIL.

The gene calls are TRBV20-1 and TRBJ1-5, with D uncertain. Germline CDR1 is DFQATT and CDR2 is SNEGSKA (reference sequence). The CDR3 spans 12 residues. V lost 3 bases and J 5 bases, leaving 8 bases between the germline ends. The CDR3 sequence: CSARKGDQPQHF. The CDR3 bases are TGCAGTGCTAGGAAGGGAGATCAGCCCCAGCATTTT.